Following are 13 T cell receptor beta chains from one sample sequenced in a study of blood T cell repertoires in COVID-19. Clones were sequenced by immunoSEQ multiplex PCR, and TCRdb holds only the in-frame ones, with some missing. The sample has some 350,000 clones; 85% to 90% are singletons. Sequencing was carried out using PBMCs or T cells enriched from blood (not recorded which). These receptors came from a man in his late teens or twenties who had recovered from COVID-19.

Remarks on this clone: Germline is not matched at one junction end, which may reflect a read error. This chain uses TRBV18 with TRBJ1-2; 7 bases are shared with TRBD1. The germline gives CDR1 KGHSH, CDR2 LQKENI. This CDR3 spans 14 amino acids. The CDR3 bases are TGTGCCAGCTCACCTTCGCCGCCACGGGACAGAGTCGCCTTC. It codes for CASSPSPPRDRVAF.

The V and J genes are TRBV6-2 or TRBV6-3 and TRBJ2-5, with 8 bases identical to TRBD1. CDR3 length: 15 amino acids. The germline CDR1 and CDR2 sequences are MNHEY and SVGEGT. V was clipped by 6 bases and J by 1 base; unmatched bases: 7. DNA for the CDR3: TGTGCCAGCAGGCCTGGACAGGGCATCCAAGAGACCCAGTACTTC. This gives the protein CASRPGQGIQETQYF.

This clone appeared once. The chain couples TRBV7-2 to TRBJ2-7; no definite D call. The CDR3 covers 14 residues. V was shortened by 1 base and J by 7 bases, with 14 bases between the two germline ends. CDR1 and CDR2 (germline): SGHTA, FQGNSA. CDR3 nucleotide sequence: TGTGCCAGCAGCTTAGGTGGATCCGAGGAGGAGCAGTACTTC. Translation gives CASSLGGSEEEQYF.

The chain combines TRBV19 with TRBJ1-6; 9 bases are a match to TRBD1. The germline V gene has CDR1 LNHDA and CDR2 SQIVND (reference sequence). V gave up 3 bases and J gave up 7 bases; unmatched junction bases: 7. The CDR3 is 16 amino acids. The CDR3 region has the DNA TGTGCCAGTAGTATTTTTGCGGGACAGGGCAATTCACCCCTCCACTTT. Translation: CASSIFAGQGNSPLHF.

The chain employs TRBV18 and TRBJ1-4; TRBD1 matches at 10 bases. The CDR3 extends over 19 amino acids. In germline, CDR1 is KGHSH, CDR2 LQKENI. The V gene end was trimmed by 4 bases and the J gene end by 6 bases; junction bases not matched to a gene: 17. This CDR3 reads CASSRFATGGSAVDEKLFF. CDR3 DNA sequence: TGTGCCAGCTCACGATTCGCGACAGGGGGCTCGGCCGTTGATGAAAAACTGTTTTTT.

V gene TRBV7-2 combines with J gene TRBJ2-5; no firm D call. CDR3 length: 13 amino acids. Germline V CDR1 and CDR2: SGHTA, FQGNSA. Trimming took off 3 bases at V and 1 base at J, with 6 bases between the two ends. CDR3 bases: TGTGCCAGCAGCTTCGACTTCCAAGAGACCCAGTACTTC. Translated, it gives CASSFDFQETQYF.

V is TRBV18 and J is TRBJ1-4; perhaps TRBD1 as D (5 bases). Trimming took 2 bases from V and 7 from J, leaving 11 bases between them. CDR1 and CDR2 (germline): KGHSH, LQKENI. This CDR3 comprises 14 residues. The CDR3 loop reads CASSPIPGGEKLFF. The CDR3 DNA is TGTGCCAGCTCACCAATCCCCGGGGGTGAAAAACTGTTTTTT.

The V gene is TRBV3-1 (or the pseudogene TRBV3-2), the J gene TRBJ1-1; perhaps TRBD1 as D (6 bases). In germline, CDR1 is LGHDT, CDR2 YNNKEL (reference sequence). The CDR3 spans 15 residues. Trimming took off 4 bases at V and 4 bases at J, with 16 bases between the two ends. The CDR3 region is CASSLSVGGPTEAFF. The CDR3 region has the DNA TGTGCCAGCAGCCTGTCAGTTGGGGGCCCCACTGAAGCTTTCTTT.

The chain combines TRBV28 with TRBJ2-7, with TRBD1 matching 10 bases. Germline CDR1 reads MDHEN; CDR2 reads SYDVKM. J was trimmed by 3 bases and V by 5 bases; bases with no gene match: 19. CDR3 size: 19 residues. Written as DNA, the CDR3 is TGTGCCAGCAGTCCATATAGGGGGCGGACAGGGGGGATTGACTACGAGCAGTACTTC. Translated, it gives CASSPYRGRTGGIDYEQYF.

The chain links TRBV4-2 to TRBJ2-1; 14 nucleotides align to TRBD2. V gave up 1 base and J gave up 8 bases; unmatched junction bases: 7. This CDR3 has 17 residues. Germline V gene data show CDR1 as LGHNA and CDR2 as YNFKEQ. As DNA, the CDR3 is TGTGCCAGCAGCCAAGGAAGGGGACTAGCGGGAGTCCATGAGCAGTTCTTC. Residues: CASSQGRGLAGVHEQFF.

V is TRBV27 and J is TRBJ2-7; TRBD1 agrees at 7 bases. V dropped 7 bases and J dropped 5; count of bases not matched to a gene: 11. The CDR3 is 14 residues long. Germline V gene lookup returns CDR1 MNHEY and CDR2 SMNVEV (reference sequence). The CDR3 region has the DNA TGTGCCAGCACCGCCCTAGGGACAGTCGACGAGCAGTACTTC. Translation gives CASTALGTVDEQYF.

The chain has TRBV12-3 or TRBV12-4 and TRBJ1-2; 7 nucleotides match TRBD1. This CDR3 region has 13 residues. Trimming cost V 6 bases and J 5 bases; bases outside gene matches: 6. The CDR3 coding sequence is TGTGCCAGCAGATCGGGACAGCTTTATGGCTACACCTTC. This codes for CASRSGQLYGYTF.

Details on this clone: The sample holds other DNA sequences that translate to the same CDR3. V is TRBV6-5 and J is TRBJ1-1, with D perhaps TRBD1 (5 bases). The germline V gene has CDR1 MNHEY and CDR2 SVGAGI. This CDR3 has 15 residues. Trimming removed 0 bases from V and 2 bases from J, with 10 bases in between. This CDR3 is CASSYSGQPNTEAFF. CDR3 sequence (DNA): TGTGCCAGCAGTTACTCGGGGCAGCCTAACACTGAAGCTTTCTTT.